This T cell receptor beta chain was sequenced during a study of cytomegalovirus exposure and HLA in healthy donors. Study findings and constraints: Researchers reported in a later analysis that common viral pathogens appeared linked to several top clusters. Researchers reportedly found TCR beta sequences accurately predicted most subjects' HLA-A and HLA-B alleles.

The V end lost 4 bases, the J end lost 4 bases, and 14 bases lay between the germline ends. The CDR3 loop spans 15 amino acids. The germline gives CDR1 MNHEY, CDR2 SMNVEV (reference sequence). As to this clone: Antigen: not known. Distinct nucleotide sequences in the sample also encode this CDR3.

PCR was performed using 60 Vbeta and 13 Jbeta primers. Only in-frame clones appear in the TCRdb table, and some are missing; sequencing was by immunoSEQ multiplex PCR. The table lists roughly 200,000 clones, 70% to 80% of them singletons, with roughly 3.5% in the top ten. This receptor was obtained from a woman aged 60-70 years in good health and CMV-seropositive. The chain links TRBV27 to TRBJ1-3, with a weak D call TRBD1 (6 bases). The sequenced sample consisted of PBMCs. The CDR3 nucleotides read TGTGCCAGCAGTTCAACAGGGTCTTCCGGAAACACCATATATTTT. This encodes CASSSTGSSGNTIYF.